This T cell receptor (beta chain) was sequenced during a study of cytomegalovirus exposure and HLA in healthy donors. Findings of the study overall: In a later analysis, the majority of CMV-associated beta chains seemingly showed HLA restriction. Later genetic work tied a missense DCLRE1C variant to beta-chain V and J trimming. Per a later analysis, HLA-associated TCR beta chains showed more clonal expansion than other, equally common TCR beta chains.

This clone was counted a few times. The antigen is not known. The PCR was carried out with 60 Vbeta primers and 13 Jbeta primers. This table comes from immunoSEQ multiplex PCR, and its TCRdb copy is limited to in-frame clones, with some not included. The repertoire holds 120,000 or so clones, with roughly four fifths as singletons. CDR1 is SEHNR, CDR2 FQNEAQ, per germline (reference sequence). The CDR3 is 15 amino acids. Trimming cost V 4 bases and J 8 bases; bases outside gene matches: 9. Sequences were obtained from PBMCs. The chain couples TRBV7-9 to TRBJ1-4, with 8 bases fitting TRBD1. The sequence was obtained from a man aged 18 to 29 in good health and CMV-seronegative. The DNA for the CDR3 is TGTGCCAGCAGCTCTGGACAGGGCCATGGGGAAAAACTGTTTTTT. Protein product: CASSSGQGHGEKLFF.